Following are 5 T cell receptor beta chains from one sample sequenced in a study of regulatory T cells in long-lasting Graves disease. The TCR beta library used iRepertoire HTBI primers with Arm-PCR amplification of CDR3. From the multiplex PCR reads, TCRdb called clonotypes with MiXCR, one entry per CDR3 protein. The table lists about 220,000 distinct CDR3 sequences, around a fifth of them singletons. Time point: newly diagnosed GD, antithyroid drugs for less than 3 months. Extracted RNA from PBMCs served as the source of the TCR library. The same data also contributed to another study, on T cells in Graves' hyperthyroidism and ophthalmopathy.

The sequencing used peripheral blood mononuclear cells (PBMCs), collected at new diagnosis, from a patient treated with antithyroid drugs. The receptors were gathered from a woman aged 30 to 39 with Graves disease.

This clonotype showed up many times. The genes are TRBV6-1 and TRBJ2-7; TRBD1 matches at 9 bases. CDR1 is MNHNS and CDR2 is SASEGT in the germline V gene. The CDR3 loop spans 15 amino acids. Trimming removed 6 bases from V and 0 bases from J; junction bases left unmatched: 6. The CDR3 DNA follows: TGTGCCAGCAGCCTAGGACAGGGGAGCTCCTACGAGCAGTACTTC. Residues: CASSLGQGSSYEQYF.

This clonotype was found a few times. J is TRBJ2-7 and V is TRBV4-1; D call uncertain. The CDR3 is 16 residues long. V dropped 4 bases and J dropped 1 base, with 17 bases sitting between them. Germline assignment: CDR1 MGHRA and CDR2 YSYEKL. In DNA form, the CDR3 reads TGCGCCAGCAGCCTCCGAGAGTCGGATCCATCCTACGAGCAGTACTTC. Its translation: CASSLRESDPSYEQYF.

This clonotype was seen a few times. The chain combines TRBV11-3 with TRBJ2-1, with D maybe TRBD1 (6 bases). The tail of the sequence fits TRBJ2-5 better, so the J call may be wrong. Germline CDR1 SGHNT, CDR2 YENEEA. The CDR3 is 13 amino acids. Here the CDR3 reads CASGRTDQETQYF. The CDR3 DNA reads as TGTGCCAGCGGCCGGACAGACCAAGAGACCCAGTACTTC.

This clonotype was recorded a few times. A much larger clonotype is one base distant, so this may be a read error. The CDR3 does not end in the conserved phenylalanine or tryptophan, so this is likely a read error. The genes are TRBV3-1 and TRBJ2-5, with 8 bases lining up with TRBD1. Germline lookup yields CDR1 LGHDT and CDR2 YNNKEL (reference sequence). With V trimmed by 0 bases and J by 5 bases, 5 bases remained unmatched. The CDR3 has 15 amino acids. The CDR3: CASSQDTGQGETQYS. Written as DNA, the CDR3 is TGTGCCAGCAGCCAAGATACCGGACAGGGCGAGACCCAGTACTCC.

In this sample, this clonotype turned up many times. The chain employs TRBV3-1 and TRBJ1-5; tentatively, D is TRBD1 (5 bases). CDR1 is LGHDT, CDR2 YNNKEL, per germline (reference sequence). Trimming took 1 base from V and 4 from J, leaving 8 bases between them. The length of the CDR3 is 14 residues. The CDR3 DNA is TGTGCCAGCAGCCAAGGAAGGGGTAATCAGCCCCAGCATTTT. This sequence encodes CASSQGRGNQPQHF.